The clone carrying this T cell receptor beta chain was found many times. Its specificity is unknown. The sample belongs to a study of Graves' ophthalmopathy and Graves' hyperthyroidism. Study results and caveats: Sensitivity reached 70% to 71% and specificity approximately 72% when the model predicted ophthalmopathy progression. Clonotypes were expanded in thyroid at above 0.001 frequency, and most also appeared in blood.

V gave up 7 bases and J gave up 0 bases, with 10 bases separating them. The CDR3 covers 13 residues. The germline CDR1 and CDR2 sequences are SQVTM and ANQGSEA. With a duration under 3 months, ophthalmopathy in the donors showed moderate-to-severe activity, CAS ≥3 and NOSPECS ≥4. The authors amplified TCR beta CDR3 regions, and they did so from RNA transcripts for repertoire sequencing. Second-round multiplex PCR came after first-round RT-PCR with HTBI primers. Using its own MiXCR run on the multiplex PCR reads, TCRdb lists one record per CDR3 protein. This sample carries 650,000 to 900,000 distinct CDR3 sequences, roughly 40% of them seen once, and the ten largest clones take around 40%.

The receptor comes from an adult man with Graves' ophthalmopathy. The sequenced material came from peripheral blood. This rearrangement joins TRBV29-1 to TRBJ1-3; the D gene is possibly TRBD1 (5 bases). The CDR3 bases are TGCAGCGCTCGACAGAACTCTGGAAACACCATATATTTT. Translation gives CSARQNSGNTIYF. Full variable domain (rest looked up from reference TRBV29-1 and TRBJ1-3): SAVISQKPSRDICQRGTSLTIQCQVDSQVTMMFWYRQQPGQSLTLIATANQGSEATYESGFVIDKFPISRPNLTFSTLTVSNMSPEDSSIYLCSARQNSGNTIYFGEGSWLTVV.